The 30 T cell receptor beta chains reported below all come from one sample, sequenced in a study of T cell repertoires in aging, cancer and after chemotherapy. Rearranged V-D-J TRB sequences were amplified with a mixed TRB-A/B primer pool. A single record per CDR3 protein comes from TCRdb applying MiXCR to the multiplex PCR reads. The sample holds roughly 1,500 distinct CDR3 sequences; about 60% are singletons and the top ten take over 75%. Amplification of TCR beta used genomic DNA extracted from peripheral blood. Specimen: blood. These receptors were collected from a human donor with a blood cancer.

The gene calls are TRBV5-5 and TRBJ2-1; 8 bases agree with TRBD1. The ends lost 5 bases at V and 2 bases at J; junction bases unmatched: 6. This CDR3 is built from 15 residues. Germline lookup yields CDR1 SGHKS and CDR2 YYEKEE (reference sequence). CDR3 sequence reads: CASRLLQGAYNEQFF. The CDR3, as DNA: TGTGCCAGCAGATTACTACAGGGGGCCTACAATGAGCAGTTCTTC. Full variable domain (missing parts from reference TRBV5-5 and TRBJ2-1): DAGVTQSPTHLIKTRGQQVTLRCSPISGHKSVSWYQQVLGQGPQFIFQYYEKEERGRGNFPDRFSARQFPNYSSELNVNALLLGDSALYLCASRLLQGAYNEQFFGPGTRLTVL.

There are a few counts of this clonotype. V is TRBV15 and J is TRBJ2-1, with 9 positions matching TRBD2. Germline V gene lookup returns CDR1 LNHNV and CDR2 YYDKDF (reference sequence). Trimming removed 4 bases from V and 2 bases from J; junction bases left unmatched: 3. The CDR3 is 15 amino acids. CDR3 amino acids: CATSMASGTYNEQFF. For the CDR3, the DNA is TGTGCCACCAGCATGGCTAGCGGGACCTACAATGAGCAGTTCTTC.

This chain connects TRBV6-6 to TRBJ1-1, with D uncertain. This CDR3 has 11 amino acids. With 5 bases removed from V and 6 bases from J, the gap between germline ends came to 7 bases. Looked up from germline, CDR1 is MNHNY and CDR2 is SVGAGI (reference sequence). The CDR3 is CASSTGAEAFF. The CDR3 DNA follows: TGTGCCAGCAGTACTGGCGCTGAAGCTTTCTTT.

The J gene is TRBJ1-4, the V gene TRBV12-3 or TRBV12-4; 7 positions match TRBD1. The CDR3 is 14 amino acids. Trimming removed 3 bases from V and 5 bases from J; junction bases left unmatched: 3. CDR3 protein: CASSLGQLNEKLFF. CDR3 coding DNA: TGTGCCAGCAGTTTGGGACAGCTAAATGAAAAACTGTTTTTT.

The gene calls are TRBV12-3 or TRBV12-4 and TRBJ2-7; 10 bases fit TRBD1. V trimming: 3 bases; J trimming: 6 bases; junction bases outside the gene matches: 5. The CDR3 is 14 residues long. The CDR3 sequence: CASSFRTGGGEQYF. The CDR3 DNA reads as TGTGCCAGCAGTTTCCGGACAGGGGGTGGCGAGCAGTACTTC.

The chain uses TRBV5-4 and TRBJ1-2; a weak D match, TRBD1 (6 bases). The germline CDR1 and CDR2 sequences are SGHNT and YYREEE (reference sequence). The CDR3 runs 14 residues. Trimming shortened V by 1 base and J by 6 bases, and 13 bases separated the two germline ends. CDR3 DNA sequence: TGTGCCAGCAGCTTGTTCGGGGGCGCGAATGGCTACACCTTC. Residues: CASSLFGGANGYTF.

The rearrangement uses TRBV19 and TRBJ2-7, with a tentative D call TRBD2 (5 bases). Per germline, CDR1 LNHDA and CDR2 SQIVND (reference sequence). Trimming stripped 9 bases from V and 2 bases from J, with 14 bases between. This CDR3 region has 13 residues. The DNA of the CDR3 is TGTGCCAGCAGCTTTGGGGAGACCTACGAGCAGTACTTC. Translation: CASSFGETYEQYF.

The rearrangement joins TRBV6-2 or TRBV6-3 to TRBJ2-1; 7 positions match TRBD2. Per germline, CDR1 MNHEY and CDR2 SVGEGT. V dropped 0 bases and J dropped 9; count of bases not matched to a gene: 17. The CDR3 is made up of 18 amino acids. CDR3 nucleotide sequence: TGTGCCAGCAGTTACTCGATTACCGCGGGAGTCGGGTGGGGTGAGCAGTTCTTC. Translated: CASSYSITAGVGWGEQFF.

The chain is built from TRBV5-1 and TRBJ2-2, with D perhaps matching TRBD2 (5 bases). Germline V gene data show CDR1 as SGHRS and CDR2 as YFSETQ. V shed 1 base and J shed 0 bases, with 10 bases lying between them. The CDR3 length is 16 residues. The CDR3 bases are TGCGCCAGCAGCTTGCGTCAGCGGACGAACACCGGGGAGCTGTTTTTT. The encoded protein is CASSLRQRTNTGELFF.

This chain connects TRBV5-6 to TRBJ1-1; D ambiguous. The germline gives CDR1 SGHDT, CDR2 YYEEEE. V gave up 4 bases and J gave up 2 bases, with 9 bases separating them. This CDR3 has 13 residues. This CDR3 reads CASSLGDNTEAFF. The CDR3 region has the DNA TGTGCCAGCAGCCTCGGCGATAACACTGAAGCTTTCTTT.

V gene TRBV6-6 combines with J gene TRBJ2-3; perhaps TRBD2 as D (5 bases). Trimming left V 4 bases short and J 7 bases short, with 15 bases between. Germline V gene lookup returns CDR1 MNHNY and CDR2 SVGAGI (reference sequence). The CDR3 totals 14 residues. The CDR3 sequence: CASSFGGMGYTQYF. DNA for the CDR3: TGTGCCAGCAGTTTTGGAGGAATGGGGTATACGCAGTATTTT.

This chain uses TRBV12-3 or TRBV12-4 with TRBJ1-1, with a tentative D call TRBD1 (6 bases). The CDR3 consists of 12 residues. Trimming left V 8 bases short and J 9 bases short, with 16 bases between. The CDR3 here is CASWGAEPQAFF. DNA of the CDR3: TGTGCCAGCTGGGGGGCGGAGCCCCAAGCTTTCTTT.

The V call is TRBV27, the J call TRBJ2-7; 7 bases are shared with TRBD1. This CDR3 has 16 residues. The germline V gene has CDR1 MNHEY and CDR2 SMNVEV (reference sequence). V lost 0 bases to trimming and J lost 2 bases; unmatched junction nucleotides: 7. CDR3 amino acids: CASSLSTGVLAYEQYF. The DNA for the CDR3 is TGTGCCAGCAGTTTATCCACAGGGGTATTGGCCTACGAGCAGTACTTC.

This clonotype was seen more than once but under ten times. The chain combines TRBV7-6 with TRBJ2-6; 9 nucleotides align to TRBD1. Germline V CDR1 and CDR2: SGHVS, FNYEAQ. V trimming: 5 bases; J trimming: 4 bases; junction bases outside the gene matches: 3. The CDR3 runs 15 residues. The DNA of the CDR3 is TGTGCCAGCAGCATCGGACAGGGGGGGGCCAACGTCCTGACTTTC. Translated, it gives CASSIGQGGANVLTF.

This clonotype has a handful of counts. J is TRBJ1-5 and V is TRBV7-9; 7 bases are a match to TRBD1. The CDR3 sequence is 15 residues long. J gave up 4 bases and V 4 bases, and 7 bases lay outside the gene matches. Germline V gene lookup returns CDR1 SEHNR and CDR2 FQNEAQ (reference sequence). CDR3 in DNA: TGTGCCAGCAGCTCCGGACAGGCGACGAATCAGCCCCAGCATTTT. Translation gives CASSSGQATNQPQHF. Drawing the rest from reference TRBV7-9 and TRBJ1-5, the complete variable domain is DTGVSQNPRHKITKRGQNVTFRCDPISEHNRLYWYRQTLGQGPEFLTYFQNEAQLEKSRLLSDRFSAERPKGSFSTLEIQRTEQGDSAMYLCASSSGQATNQPQHFGDGTRLSIL.

As regards this clonotype: The junction does not match germline at one end; this may be a read error. Written as DNA, the CDR3 is TGTGCCAGCAGTTTATGGGCGGGGGAAGATAAGCAGTATTTT. Protein sequence: CASSLWAGEDKQYF. This chain joins TRBV27 and TRBJ2-3; 7 bases map to TRBD2. Germline V gene lookup returns CDR1 MNHEY and CDR2 SMNVEV (reference sequence). This CDR3 is built from 14 residues.

Written as DNA, the CDR3 is TGTGCCAGCAGTTTAGCGCTGACAGGGGGTACGGGTGGAGAGCAGTTCTTC. Translating it yields CASSLALTGGTGGEQFF. The chain combines TRBV12-3 or TRBV12-4 with TRBJ2-1; 9 bases are a match to TRBD1. The CDR3 is 17 amino acids. V was clipped by 0 bases and J by 10 bases; unmatched bases: 13.

In this sample, this clonotype turned up a few times. This sequence joins TRBV18 and TRBJ1-5; 8 nucleotides agree with TRBD1. V lost 2 bases, J lost 3 bases, and 3 bases stayed unmatched. Per the germline V gene, CDR1 is KGHSH and CDR2 is LQKENI. This CDR3 comprises 15 residues. Here the CDR3 DNA reads TGTGCCAGCTCACCAAGACAGGGGCCCAATCAGCCCCAGCATTTT. Its translation: CASSPRQGPNQPQHF. The entire variable domain, with the rest obtained from reference TRBV18 and TRBJ1-5, is as follows: NAGVMQNPRHLVRRRGQEARLRCSPMKGHSHVYWYRQLPEEGLKFMVYLQKENIIDESGMPKERFSAEFPKEGPSILRIQQVVRGDSAAYFCASSPRQGPNQPQHFGDGTRLSIL.

The chain recombines TRBV5-6 with TRBJ2-3; 8 bases agree with TRBD2. Germline V gene data show CDR1 as SGHDT and CDR2 as YYEEEE. V lost 0 bases, J lost 7 bases, and 10 bases stayed unmatched. The CDR3 sequence is 16 residues long. Here the CDR3 reads CASSLGRGARDHTQYF. CDR3 in DNA: TGTGCCAGCAGCTTGGGGCGGGGGGCCAGGGACCATACGCAGTATTTT.

The rearrangement joins TRBV6-5 to TRBJ2-7; the D gene could be TRBD1 or TRBD2 (5 bases each). The CDR3 runs 13 residues. Trimming removed 4 bases from V and 7 bases from J, with 14 bases in between. Germline assignment: CDR1 MNHEY and CDR2 SVGAGI. CDR3 sequence (DNA): TGTGCCAGCAGTTCTTTCGGGGCAGAGGAGCAGTACTTC. The encoded protein is CASSSFGAEEQYF.

The J gene is TRBJ2-5, the V gene TRBV29-1, with 7 positions matching TRBD2. Germline V gene sequence: CDR1 SQVTM, CDR2 ANQGSEA. J gave up 5 bases and V 7 bases, and 7 bases lay outside the gene matches. The CDR3 runs 12 residues. CDR3 loop: CSAREEGETQYF. As DNA, the CDR3 is TGCAGCGCACGGGAGGAGGGGGAGACCCAGTACTTC. The variable domain in full, completed from reference TRBV29-1 and TRBJ2-5, reads SAVISQKPSRDICQRGTSLTIQCQVDSQVTMMFWYRQQPGQSLTLIATANQGSEATYESGFVIDKFPISRPNLTFSTLTVSNMSPEDSSIYLCSAREEGETQYFGPGTRLLVL.

On this clonotype: One end of the junction is discordant with germline, which a read error may explain. The CDR3 DNA reads as TGTGCCAGCAGTCACTCCGGGGGGAGCACAGATACGCAGTATTTT. This translates into CASSHSGGSTDTQYF. This chain uses TRBV6-5 with TRBJ2-3, with 7 bases fitting TRBD2. CDR1 is MNHEY, CDR2 SVGAGI, per germline. The CDR3 length is 15 residues.

This clonotype has a single count. The chain employs TRBV19 and TRBJ1-2, with a possible D match to TRBD1 (6 bases). CDR3 size: 12 residues. V was trimmed by 3 bases and J by 8 bases, leaving 10 bases between them. The germline V gene has CDR1 LNHDA and CDR2 SQIVND (reference sequence). CDR3: CASSIGGGGYTF. The CDR3 region has the DNA TGTGCCAGTAGTATTGGAGGGGGAGGCTACACCTTC.

The sample holds a few counts of this clonotype. The CDR3 bases are TGTGCCAGCAGTTTAAGGGCGGGAGGGCGAGAGACCCAGTACTTC. Its translation is CASSLRAGGRETQYF. V gene TRBV12-3 or TRBV12-4 combines with J gene TRBJ2-5; TRBD2 matches 9 bases. The J segment lost 4 bases and the V segment lost 2 bases, leaving 5 bases of the junction unmatched. This CDR3 region has 15 residues.

This clonotype came up a few times. This sequence joins TRBV6-5 and TRBJ2-1, with D maybe TRBD2 (6 bases). From germline, CDR1 is MNHEY and CDR2 SVGAGI. V gave up 3 bases and J gave up 0 bases, with 9 bases separating them. The CDR3 runs 15 residues. CDR3 loop: CASSYEGLSYNEQFF. The CDR3 DNA follows: TGTGCCAGCAGTTATGAGGGACTCTCCTACAATGAGCAGTTCTTC.

By share, this clonotype counts as medium-sized (0.01 to 0.1%). V usage is TRBV29-1 and J usage is TRBJ1-2; D unclear. Germline assignment: CDR1 SQVTM and CDR2 ANQGSEA. V was trimmed by 4 bases and J by 6 bases, leaving 9 bases between them. The CDR3 is 11 amino acids. Here the CDR3 reads CSVVEGNGYTF. CDR3 in DNA: TGCAGCGTTGTGGAGGGAAATGGCTACACCTTC.

The chain couples TRBV11-1 to TRBJ2-2, with D hard to call. Germline V lookup: CDR1 SGHAT, CDR2 FQDESV (reference sequence). V dropped 1 base and J dropped 4 bases, with 4 bases sitting between them. The CDR3 consists of 13 residues. Here the CDR3 DNA reads TGTGCCAGCAGCTTAGTGGCCACCGGGGAGCTGTTTTTT. Translated: CASSLVATGELFF.

The gene calls are TRBV12-3 or TRBV12-4 and TRBJ1-4; D unresolved. The CDR3 runs 13 residues. Trimming removed 5 bases from V and 6 bases from J, with 10 bases in between. CDR3 bases: TGTGCCAGCAGTCCCCGACTCGATGAAAAACTGTTTTTT. It encodes CASSPRLDEKLFF.

The chain has TRBV19 and TRBJ2-2; no firm D call. The CDR3 extends over 15 amino acids. Trimming took off 2 bases at V and 0 bases at J, with 7 bases between the two ends. Germline CDR1 and CDR2: LNHDA and SQIVND (reference sequence). CDR3 DNA: TGTGCCAGTAGTATAACAGCGCCGAACACCGGGGAGCTGTTTTTT. Protein: CASSITAPNTGELFF. The full variable domain, rest sourced from reference TRBV19 and TRBJ2-2, is DGGITQSPKYLFRKEGQNVTLSCEQNLNHDAMYWYRQDPGQGLRLIYYSQIVNDFQKGDIAEGYSVSREKKESFPLTVTSAQKNPTAFYLCASSITAPNTGELFFGEGSRLTVL.

Within the sample, this clonotype is large (0.1 to 1%). The gene calls are TRBV27 and TRBJ2-7; the D is unclear. CDR1 and CDR2 from the germline V gene are MNHEY and SMNVEV (reference sequence). V was cut by 5 bases and J by 2 bases, with 13 bases left in between. The length of the CDR3 is 14 residues. This CDR3 is CASSPAPAPYEQYF. CDR3 nucleotides: TGTGCCAGCAGTCCCGCCCCGGCCCCCTACGAGCAGTACTTC.